This is a list of T cell receptor beta chains from one sample in a study of response to subunit inactivated influenza vaccine. MiXCR was run by TCRdb on the RT-PCR reads, yielding one entry per CDR3 protein. The sample holds about 540,000 distinct CDR3 sequences; around 15% are singletons and the top ten take 11%. The starting material was PBMCs from blood, obtained roughly 12 days after vaccination. The origin of the receptors is a man in his fifties who received an inactivated influenza vaccine. The CDR3 runs from the conserved cysteine through the conserved F or W. The order of the fields is V gene, J gene, CDR3 protein.

>TRBV7-9|TRBJ1-1
CASTGGPGNTEAFF
>TRBV5-1|TRBJ2-3
CASSLQGAKDTQYF
>TRBV6-4|TRBJ2-5
CASSEQGGRQETQYF
>TRBV11-2|TRBJ2-7
CASTDAGSYYEQYF
>TRBV20-1|TRBJ2-7
CSARDGLAGGPEQYF
>TRBV5-1|TRBJ2-3
CASSLGVAGPAFDTQYF
>TRBV6-2/TRBV6-3|TRBJ1-2
CASSDFSNYGYTF
>TRBV9|TRBJ2-5
CASSVQDRAGGETQYF
>TRBV3-1|TRBJ2-3
CASSQVTRAQYF
>TRBV29-1|TRBJ2-1
CSVNLGLVGSEQFF
>TRBV6-2/TRBV6-3|TRBJ2-7
CASTLLPGQGYEQYF
>TRBV3-1|TRBJ2-7
CASSQVIGSYEQYF
>TRBV2|TRBJ1-6
CASSVEGSSPLHF
>TRBV2|TRBJ2-5
CASSEAWTGETQYF
>TRBV12-3/TRBV12-4|TRBJ2-1
CASSPELAGGPGNEQFF
>TRBV30|TRBJ1-5
CAWSVRDKGNQPQHF
>TRBV20-1|TRBJ2-7
CSARDVASSYEQYF
>TRBV20-1|TRBJ1-2
CSAHWPQGNYGYTF
>TRBV20-1|TRBJ2-1
CSARPFAGGLDEQFF
>TRBV29-1|TRBJ2-1
CSAQVPGVSYNEQFF
>TRBV14|TRBJ2-7
CASSQGTGGGYEQYF
>TRBV5-1|TRBJ2-1
CASSSGSVRGNEQFF
>TRBV4-1|TRBJ1-1
CASSQAPTGWTEAFF
>TRBV5-1|TRBJ2-5
CASSLFPGQETQYF
>TRBV10-3|TRBJ2-2
CAISVQGDTGELFF
>TRBV12-3/TRBV12-4|TRBJ1-4
CASSFGGQVNEKLFF
>TRBV2|TRBJ1-6
CASSPRTVAYNSPLHF
>TRBV6-2/TRBV6-3|TRBJ1-1
CASSYGIMTSEAFF
>TRBV7-9|TRBJ1-1
CASSIDRGWSEAFF
>TRBV5-6|TRBJ2-7
CASSPAGQGLAGGYEQYF
>TRBV6-1|TRBJ1-2
CASSGTGSHYGYTF
>TRBV27|TRBJ1-4
CASSSRDATNEKLFF
>TRBV5-1|TRBJ2-1
CASSPTGTLWEQFF
>TRBV9|TRBJ2-2
CASSAGVAGELFF
>TRBV10-3|TRBJ2-3
CASKTGGKDTQYF
>TRBV5-1|TRBJ2-1
CASSLYGQGINNEQFF
>TRBV12-3/TRBV12-4|TRBJ1-1
CASSLRGGRNTEAFF
>TRBV5-6|TRBJ2-7
CASSTRTGSYEQYF
>TRBV12-3/TRBV12-4|TRBJ2-3
CASSRDRFSTDTQYF
>TRBV20-1|TRBJ2-1
CSAGETSSLGKQFF